The rows below give T cell receptor beta chains drawn from one sample of a study of cytomegalovirus exposure and HLA in healthy donors. TCRdb's table, derived via immunoSEQ multiplex PCR, lists solely in-frame clones and lacks some. The table includes roughly 140,000 clones, roughly 80% detected once. Sequenced input: PBMCs. These receptors all come from a male donor in good health and CMV-seronegative. Both conserved end residues are part of each CDR3. The D gene is left open where the match is weak. The size field is filled for only some rows; it gives once, few, many or a size class.

cdr3_aa cdr3_nt d_call j_call clone_size v_call
CASSDRTANTEAFF TGTGCCAGCAGCGATAGGACAGCGAACACTGAAGCTTTCTTT NA TRBJ1-1 NA TRBV21-1
CASSERGMSYNEQFF TGTGCCAGCAGTGAGCGGGGGATGTCCTACAATGAGCAGTTCTTC TRBD2 TRBJ2-1 NA TRBV2
CASSLGTQVAYEQYF TGCGCCAGCAGCTTGGGGACTCAGGTGGCCTACGAGCAGTACTTC NA TRBJ2-7 NA TRBV5-1
CASSSRGLVRSTDTQYF TGTGCCAGCAGCTCGAGGGGGCTAGTCCGTAGCACAGATACGCAGTATTTT TRBD1 TRBJ2-3 few TRBV7-2
CASSLVRVSEQYF TGTGCCAGCAGCTTGGTAAGAGTTTCCGAGCAGTACTTC NA TRBJ2-7 NA TRBV5-6
CASSFFPSGDEQYF TGTGCCAGCAGCTTCTTTCCTAGCGGGGACGAGCAGTACTTC TRBD2 TRBJ2-7 NA TRBV9
CASSQTGQGNEKLFF TGCGCCAGCAGCCAAACGGGACAGGGGAACGAAAAACTGTTTTTT TRBD1 TRBJ1-4 few TRBV4-3
CASTGHSQETQYF TGTGCCAGCACGGGACACTCCCAAGAGACCCAGTACTTC NA TRBJ2-5 NA TRBV6-6
CASSLGGGRSRGETQYF TGCGCCAGCAGCTTGGGAGGAGGCCGGTCCCGGGGGGAGACCCAGTACTTC NA TRBJ2-5 once TRBV5-1
CASSVGSPTYNEQFF TGTGCCAGCAGCGTAGGAAGCCCTACCTACAATGAGCAGTTCTTC NA TRBJ2-1 NA TRBV9
CASSVKESGAIYF TGTGCCAGCAGTGTTAAGGAGTCAGGGGCCATATATTTT NA TRBJ1-3 NA TRBV2
CASSSGGWHTEAFF TGTGCCAGCAGCTCAGGGGGTTGGCACACTGAAGCTTTCTTT TRBD1 TRBJ1-1 NA TRBV7-8
CASTRQGKETQYF TGTGCCAGCACCCGACAGGGGAAAGAGACCCAGTACTTC TRBD1 TRBJ2-5 NA TRBV28
CSASLEGF TGCAGTGCTAGTCTGGAGGGGTTT NA TRBJ1-1 NA TRBV20-1
CASSQLQGSNYGYTF TGCGCCAGCAGCCAGCTACAGGGATCTAACTATGGCTACACCTTC NA TRBJ1-2 few TRBV4-3
CASSSRTPHTGELFF TGCGCCAGCAGCTCTAGAACGCCGCACACCGGGGAGCTGTTTTTT NA TRBJ2-2 NA TRBV5-1
CASSFWGGRTEAFF TGTGCCAGCAGCTTTTGGGGGGGGAGGACTGAAGCTTTCTTT NA TRBJ1-1 once TRBV7-2
CSVGTGGISEAFF TGCAGCGTAGGGACAGGGGGAATCTCTGAAGCTTTCTTT TRBD1 TRBJ1-1 NA TRBV29-1
CASSFEGSSGYGYTF TGTGCCAGCAGTTTCGAGGGTAGTAGCGGCTATGGCTACACCTTC NA TRBJ1-2 NA TRBV27
CAGSTSGGPPYNEQFF TGTGCCGGATCGACTAGCGGGGGGCCACCTTACAATGAGCAGTTCTTC TRBD2 TRBJ2-1 many TRBV2
CASSPRIRNTEAFF TGTGCCAGCAGTCCCCGTATTCGGAACACTGAAGCTTTCTTT NA TRBJ1-1 few TRBV6-5
CAWKRGTEAFF TGTGCCTGGAAAAGGGGAACTGAAGCTTTCTTT NA TRBJ1-1 once TRBV30
CSVSREQGVVF TGCAGTGTCAGCAGGGAACAGGGAGTCGTCTTC NA TRBJ1-2 NA TRBV20-1
CASSEVRGEADTQYF TGTGCCAGCAGCGAGGTCCGGGGGGAAGCAGATACGCAGTATTTT TRBD2 TRBJ2-3 once TRBV9
CASSLRQSGTDTQYF TGTGCCAGCAGCTTAAGACAGTCAGGCACAGATACGCAGTATTTT NA TRBJ2-3 few TRBV7-2
CASSEDFRGRDSF TGTGCCAGCAGTGAAGACTTCAGGGGGCGCGATTCATTC TRBD1 TRBJ1-2 NA TRBV6-1
CASSLSTGEGTQYF TGCGCCAGCAGCTTGTCAACTGGTGAGGGGACCCAGTACTTC NA TRBJ2-5 NA TRBV5-1
CASSVEGGAHTEAFF TGTGCCAGCAGCGTAGAGGGAGGGGCTCACACTGAAGCTTTCTTT NA TRBJ1-1 NA TRBV9
CASSARQLPYEQYF TGTGCCAGCAGCGCCCGACAGCTCCCCTACGAGCAGTACTTC NA TRBJ2-7 few TRBV7-9
CASSQLQGRNEAFF TGCGCCAGCAGCCAATTACAGGGGAGAAATGAAGCTTTCTTT TRBD1 TRBJ1-1 NA TRBV4-3
CATSRAGSLSYEQYF TGTGCCACCAGCAGAGCCGGGTCCCTCTCCTACGAGCAGTACTTC NA TRBJ2-7 once TRBV15
CASSSLTGVSSYEQYF TGTGCCAGCAGCTCGCTTACAGGGGTAAGCTCCTACGAGCAGTACTTC TRBD1 TRBJ2-7 NA TRBV7-6
CASSVAFLAGSQETQYF TGTGCCAGCAGCGTAGCTTTCCTAGCGGGGAGTCAAGAGACCCAGTACTTC TRBD2 TRBJ2-5 NA TRBV9
CASSSQGISYEQYF TGTGCCAGCAGCTCTCAGGGCATCTCCTACGAGCAGTACTTC NA TRBJ2-7 NA TRBV7-6
CASSLNSGYEQFF TGCGCCAGCAGCTTAAACAGCGGGTATGAGCAGTTCTTC NA TRBJ2-1 NA TRBV5-1
CASSPGTGGRVRYTEAFF TGCGCCAGCAGTCCCGGGACAGGGGGACGTGTTAGGTACACTGAAGCTTTCTTT TRBD1 TRBJ1-1 NA TRBV23-1
CASSQEGARANYGYTF TGCGCCAGCAGCCAAGAGGGCGCCAGGGCTAACTATGGCTACACCTTC NA TRBJ1-2 NA TRBV4-3
CSSSLDQGTSTGELFF TGTTCCAGCAGCTTAGACCAGGGGACATCCACCGGGGAGCTGTTTTTT NA TRBJ2-2 NA TRBV7-9
CRTDGDTQYF TGCAGGACAGATGGGGATACGCAGTATTTT NA TRBJ2-3 NA TRBV20-1
CASSPWGRSYGYTF TGTGCCAGCAGCCCCTGGGGCAGATCCTATGGCTACACCTTC NA TRBJ1-2 few TRBV7-8
CASSAGGSYYEQYF TGTGCCAGCAGCGCGGGGGGGTCGTACTACGAGCAGTACTTC TRBD2 TRBJ2-7 NA TRBV6-5
CSVTGQLSSYNEQFF TGCAGCGTTACGGGACAATTGAGCTCCTACAATGAGCAGTTCTTC NA TRBJ2-1 once TRBV29-1
CASSVGQYYGYTF TGTGCCAGCAGTGTGGGACAATACTATGGCTACACCTTC NA TRBJ1-2 NA TRBV2
CASTLAVRGYGYTF TGTGCCAGCACCCTCGCGGTTAGGGGGTATGGCTACACCTTC NA TRBJ1-2 NA TRBV28
CASSSSNSYEQYF TGTGCCAGCAGCAGCTCTAACTCCTACGAGCAGTACTTC NA TRBJ2-7 once TRBV5-5
CASSLGWGRYGYTF TGTGCCAGCAGCTTAGGTTGGGGGCGCTATGGCTACACCTTC NA TRBJ1-2 NA TRBV7-8
CASSKALGSRGQGGETQYF TGTGCCAGCAGCAAAGCGCTAGGTAGTAGGGGACAGGGCGGAGAGACCCAGTACTTC NA TRBJ2-5 NA TRBV21-1
CASSFPESYEQYF TGTGCCAGCAGTTTTCCAGAATCCTACGAGCAGTACTTC NA TRBJ2-7 NA TRBV28
CASSSRWTSGGAVAQTQYF TGTGCCAGCAGTTCACGGTGGACTAGCGGGGGGGCAGTCGCACAGACCCAGTACTTC TRBD2 TRBJ2-5 NA TRBV11-2